This T cell receptor (beta chain) was sequenced for a study of blood T cell repertoires in COVID-19. Study-level background: Acute and convalescent COVID-19 samples came from the United States, Italy and Spain. T cells, B-cell-depleted T cells, or PBMCs provided the cDNA or gDNA that served as material.

Individuals aged 18 to 89 years were recruited from fewer than 30 US areas. Researchers sorted participants into cohorts using their self-reported clinical history. The data were produced by immunoSEQ multiplex PCR, yet TCRdb's version contains in-frame clones alone and is incomplete. The data show 180,000 or so clones, with 80% to 85% seen just once and 7% to 9% held by the top ten. Germline assignment: CDR1 MGHRA and CDR2 YSYEKL. The CDR3 is 16 amino acids. V lost 2 bases to trimming and J lost 7 bases, with 20 bases between them. In its sample, this clone was seen once. The source is a man in his forties who had recovered from COVID-19. The V call is TRBV4-1, the J call TRBJ1-2, with D possibly matching TRBD1 (5 bases). Specimen: PBMCs or T cells enriched from blood (not recorded which). CDR3 loop: CASSQPRGGENPGYTF. CDR3 coding DNA: TGCGCCAGCAGCCAACCTCGCGGGGGAGAAAATCCTGGCTACACCTTC.